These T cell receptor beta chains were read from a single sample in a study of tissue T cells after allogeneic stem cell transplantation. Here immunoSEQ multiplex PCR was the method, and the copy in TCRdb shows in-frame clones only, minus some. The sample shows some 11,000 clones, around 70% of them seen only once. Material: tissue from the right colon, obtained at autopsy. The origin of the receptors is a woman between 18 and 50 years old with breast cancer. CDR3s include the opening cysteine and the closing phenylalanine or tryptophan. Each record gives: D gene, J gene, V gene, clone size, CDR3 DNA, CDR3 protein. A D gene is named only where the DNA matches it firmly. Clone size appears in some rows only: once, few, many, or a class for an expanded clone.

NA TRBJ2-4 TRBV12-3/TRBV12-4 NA TGTGCCAGCCGGCCGAATGATGGAGACATTCAGTACTTC CASRPNDGDIQYF
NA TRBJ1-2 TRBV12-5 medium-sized TGTGCTAGTGGTTTGGTTGGGGGGTCCGGCTATGGCTACACCTTC CASGLVGGSGYGYTF
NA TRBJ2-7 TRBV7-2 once TGTGCCAGCAGCATCCTTCGGACCCACGAGCAGTACTTC CASSILRTHEQYF
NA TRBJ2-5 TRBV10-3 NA TGTGCCATCAGTGAGGGGGCTGAGGTGGAGACCCAGTACTTC CAISEGAEVETQYF
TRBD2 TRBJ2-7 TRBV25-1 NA TGTGCCAGCAGATTCGGGACTAGCGGGAGTGGCGAGCAGTACTTC CASRFGTSGSGEQYF
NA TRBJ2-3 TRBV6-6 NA TGTGCCAGCAGTTATGCGGGGGCCTCTAGCACAGATACGCAGTATTTT CASSYAGASSTDTQYF
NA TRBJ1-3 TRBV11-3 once TGTGCCAGCACCAAGAAATCCCAGACAGTCGGCACCATATATTTT CASTKKSQTVGTIYF
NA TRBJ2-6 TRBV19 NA TGTGCCAGTAGCCGGGAGTTAGGGGAGTCCGGGGCCAACGTCCTGACTTTC CASSRELGESGANVLTF
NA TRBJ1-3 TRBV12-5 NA TGTGCTAGTGGTTTGGGAGGGAGTGCCATATATTTT CASGLGGSAIYF
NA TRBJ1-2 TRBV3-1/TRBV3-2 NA TGTGCCAGCAGCCAAAGACAGGTTTCGCGCTACACCTTC CASSQRQVSRYTF
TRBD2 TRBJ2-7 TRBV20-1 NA TGCAGTGCTAGTCCTTCTCGCGGGGGAATCTACGAGCAGTACTTC CSASPSRGGIYEQYF
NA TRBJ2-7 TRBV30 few TGTGCCGCGGGACAGTACGAGCAGTACTTC CAAGQYEQYF
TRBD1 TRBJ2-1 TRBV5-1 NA TGCGCCAGCAGCTCGGGAACAGGGGGCGGGACAAATGAGCAGTTCTTC CASSSGTGGGTNEQFF
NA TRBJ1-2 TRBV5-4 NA TGTGCCAGCAGCTTCTCACAGGACTATGGCTACACCTTC CASSFSQDYGYTF
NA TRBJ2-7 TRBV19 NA TGTGCCAGTAGCAAGGACCCTACAACCTACGAGCAGTACTTC CASSKDPTTYEQYF
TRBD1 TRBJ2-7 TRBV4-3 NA TGCGCCAGCAGCCTAGGACAGGGGGCGGGGTACGAGCAGTACTTC CASSLGQGAGYEQYF
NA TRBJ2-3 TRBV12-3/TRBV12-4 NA TGTGCCAGCAGTTGGGACAACACAGATACGCAGTATTTT CASSWDNTDTQYF
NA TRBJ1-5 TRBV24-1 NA TGTGCCACCAGTAAGGGGTCCAATCAGCCCCAGCATTTT CATSKGSNQPQHF
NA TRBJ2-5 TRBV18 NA TGTGCCAGCTCACCCTCGGTGGCCCAGTACTTC CASSPSVAQYF
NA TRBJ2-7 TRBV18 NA TGTGCCAGCTCACCCGTGTCCGGCGAGCAGTACTTC CASSPVSGEQYF
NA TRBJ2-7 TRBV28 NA TGTGCCATCTCGCAGGGGGAGGCGGGCTCCTACGAGCAGTACTTC CAISQGEAGSYEQYF
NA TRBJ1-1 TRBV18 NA TGTGCCAGCTCACCACCGTCCATGAACACTGAAGCTTTCTTT CASSPPSMNTEAFF
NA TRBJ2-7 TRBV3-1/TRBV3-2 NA TGTGCCAGCAGCCAAGTCGGGGGCCGCTCCTACGAGCAGTACTTC CASSQVGGRSYEQYF
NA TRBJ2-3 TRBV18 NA TGTGCCAGCTCACCGAACACGGAAAGTCCCGGAGATACGCAGTATTTT CASSPNTESPGDTQYF
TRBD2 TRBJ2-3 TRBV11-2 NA TGTGCCAGCAGCTTATACCCCGGACTAGCGGACCGCACAGATACGCAGTATTTT CASSLYPGLADRTDTQYF